This TCR beta chain was retrieved from a study of CD8+CD57+ T cells in acquired aplastic anemia (dated by TCRdb to 2016 to 2018). A note on the overall study: DNA extracted from sorted CD4+ and CD8+ cells had a mean of roughly 3.3 ug, with a range of roughly 0.19 to 27.4 ug. CD8+CD57+ expansion was defined as frequency above the mean frequency observed in healthy subjects.

The paper's findings and limits, for the study overall: Twenty-nine CD8+ CDR3 sequences were found in both patients and controls but appeared to be highly expressed in patients and within the immunodominant clones of the patients. No significant difference in CD8+ Simpson's diversity was found between patients and healthy controls (P=0.060).

Taken from cysteine to phenylalanine, the CDR3 has 14 residues. The DNA shown is the 42-base CDR3, in frame from base 1. V is pared back by 4 bases and J by 1 base, with 7 bases lying between the germline termini. Based on the germline V gene, the CDR1 and CDR2 sequences are MGHRA and YSYEKL. Genomic DNA served as template for TCR beta VDJ combination and CDR3 sequence profiling. TCR repertoire sequencing was run on an Illumina HiSeq 2000. Per the authors' processing: Repertoire assessment relied on Simpson's diversity index, CDR3 size and DJ length profiles, and TRBV/TRBJ rearrangement plots. The immunodominant clone was defined as the most abundant DNA sequence in deep sequencing data. CDR3 amino acid sequences were screened for sharing across subjects and compared with published repertoires and the VDJdb database. The raw public reads went through TCRdb reprocessing: fastp at Q25, MiXCR clone calling, in-frame beta chains kept. Rows with one shared CDR3 protein collapse into an entry with the most common genes and DNA. TCRdb's processing, not the authors', yielded these V and J calls. This sample lists under 200,000 distinct CDR3 sequences; less than 50% were detected once. The top ten clonotypes cover more than 30% of the sample.

This clonotype was seen repeatedly, ten times or more. Its target antigen remains unknown. Base qualities are not at hand, and no much larger clone is one base apart. Flow cytometry had shown CD8+CD57+ cell expansion in the patients selected for sequencing. Every patient had a diagnosis of severe acquired aplastic anemia based on International Study of Aplastic Anemia and Agranulocytosis and Camitta criteria. At the time blood was sampled, none of the patients had received any therapy. The study deep-sequenced TCR repertoires of sorted CD4+ and CD8+ blood T cells from severe aplastic anemia patients and healthy subjects. In the USA, patient enrollment took place under clinicaltrials.gov protocols 00001620, 01623167, 00001397, 00071045, 00081523 and 00961064. Ficoll-Paque density gradient centrifugation was used to isolate peripheral blood mononuclear cells. CD4+ and CD8+ T cells were sorted by FACS or magnetic beads before DNA extraction.

Sequenced input: sorted CD4+, CD8+, or CD8+CD57+ T cells (not recorded which) from PBMCs. In this chain, TRBV4-1 is recombined with TRBJ2-2, with the D gene call left open. The sequence derives from a human donor with aplastic anemia. The bases read TGCGCCAGCAGCCTGGCCCAGAACACCGGGGAGCTGTTTTTT. It specifies CASSLAQNTGELFF.